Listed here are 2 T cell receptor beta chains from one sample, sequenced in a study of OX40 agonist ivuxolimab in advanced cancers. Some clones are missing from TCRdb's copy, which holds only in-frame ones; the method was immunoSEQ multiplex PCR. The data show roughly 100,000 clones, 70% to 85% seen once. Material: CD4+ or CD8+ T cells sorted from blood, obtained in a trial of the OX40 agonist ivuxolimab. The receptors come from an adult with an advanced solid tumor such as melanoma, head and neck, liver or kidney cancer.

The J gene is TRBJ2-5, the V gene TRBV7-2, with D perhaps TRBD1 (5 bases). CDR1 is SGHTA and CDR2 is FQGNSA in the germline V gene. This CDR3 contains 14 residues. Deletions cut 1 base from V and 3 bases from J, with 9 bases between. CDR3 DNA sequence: TGTGCCAGCAGCTTAGGCAGGGCTAAAGAGACCCAGTACTTC. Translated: CASSLGRAKETQYF.

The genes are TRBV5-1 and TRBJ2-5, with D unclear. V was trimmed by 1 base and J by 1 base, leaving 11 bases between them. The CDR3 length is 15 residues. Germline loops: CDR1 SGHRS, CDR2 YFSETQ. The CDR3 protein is CASSLQETLQETQYF. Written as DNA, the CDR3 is TGCGCCAGCAGCTTGCAGGAGACCCTCCAAGAGACCCAGTACTTC.